The 32 T cell receptor beta chains below all came from one sample that was sequenced in a study of blood T cell repertoires in COVID-19. The protocol was immunoSEQ multiplex PCR, while the TCRdb copy is restricted to in-frame clones and leaves out a portion. The sample has around 320,000 clones; 87% are singletons. The sequencing input was peripheral blood. Every receptor here comes from a man aged 18 to 29 with active or convalescent COVID-19.

The chain uses TRBV11-2 and TRBJ1-4; 7 bases line up with TRBD1. V lost 5 bases to trimming and J lost 7 bases; unmatched junction nucleotides: 13. CDR1 is SGHAT and CDR2 is FQNNGV in the germline V gene. There are 16 residues in the CDR3. For the CDR3, the DNA is TGTGCCAGCAGCACACTCGACAGGGTTCGGGGTGAAAAACTGTTTTTT. It codes for CASSTLDRVRGEKLFF.

This clone was counted once. The chain has TRBV13 and TRBJ1-5; D unresolved. Germline V gene data show CDR1 as PRHDT and CDR2 as FYEKMQ (reference sequence). Trimming removed 5 bases at V and 7 bases at J, with 15 bases between. The CDR3 consists of 14 residues. The CDR3 protein is CASSVGRLQQPQHF. CDR3 coding DNA: TGTGCCAGCAGCGTCGGGAGATTGCAACAGCCCCAGCATTTT.

This chain joins TRBV7-6 and TRBJ2-2, with 14 positions matching TRBD2. With V trimmed by 5 bases and J by 6 bases, 5 bases remained unmatched. The CDR3 has 16 residues. Germline V gives CDR1 SGHVS, CDR2 FNYEAQ. The CDR3 DNA reads TGTGCCAGCAGCGCGACTAGCGGGAGGGTGTCCGGGGAGCTGTTTTTT. It yields the protein CASSATSGRVSGELFF.

The chain combines TRBV6-1 with TRBJ2-1, with TRBD2 identical over 7 bases. With 3 bases clipped from V and 11 bases from J, the junction kept 4 bases outside the gene matches. The CDR3 runs to 12 residues. The V gene's germline CDR1 is MNHNS and CDR2 SASEGT. CDR3 sequence reads: CASSDAGVQQFF. CDR3 nucleotides: TGTGCCAGCAGTGACGCGGGGGTTCAGCAGTTCTTC.

The V call is TRBV11-1, the J call TRBJ1-4, with D tentatively TRBD1 (6 bases). Germline CDR1 reads SGHAT; CDR2 reads FQDESV (reference sequence). Deletions cut 3 bases from V and 7 bases from J, with 12 bases between. The CDR3 loop spans 14 amino acids. The CDR3 DNA reads TGTGCCAGCAGCTTCACAGGGACCGCTGAAAAACTGTTTTTT. Its protein is CASSFTGTAEKLFF.

The V call is TRBV6-5, the J call TRBJ2-5; no clear D. Trimming took off 11 bases at V and 0 bases at J, with 10 bases between the two ends. CDR3 length: 12 residues. Looked up from germline, CDR1 is MNHEY and CDR2 is SVGAGI. In DNA form, the CDR3 reads TGTGCCGCGGCAGCACACCAAGAGACCCAGTACTTC. It codes for CAAAAHQETQYF.

The J gene is TRBJ2-5, the V gene TRBV9; TRBD1 might be the D (5 bases). From germline, CDR1 is SGDLS and CDR2 YYNGEE. V lost 4 bases and J lost 5, with 15 bases in between. CDR3 size: 14 residues. DNA of the CDR3: TGTGCCAGCAGCCCCCCGGGTAGGGGCGAGACCCAGTACTTC. Protein: CASSPPGRGETQYF.

This sequence joins TRBV29-1 and TRBJ1-2; no clear D. The CDR3 totals 9 residues. CDR1 is SQVTM, CDR2 ANQGSEA, per germline. The V gene lost 5 bases and the J gene lost 8 bases, with 6 bases spanning the gap. CDR3 in DNA: TGCAGCGTTATGGCCGGCTACACCTTC. This sequence encodes CSVMAGYTF. Full variable domain (remainder filled in from reference TRBV29-1 and TRBJ1-2): SAVISQKPSRDICQRGTSLTIQCQVDSQVTMMFWYRQQPGQSLTLIATANQGSEATYESGFVIDKFPISRPNLTFSTLTVSNMSPEDSSIYLCSVMAGYTFGSGTRLTVV.

V gene TRBV7-8 combines with J gene TRBJ1-3, with no clear D. This CDR3 has 12 amino acids. Deletions cut 5 bases from V and 4 bases from J, with 6 bases between. Germline V lookup: CDR1 SGHVS, CDR2 FQNEAQ. The CDR3 region is CASSLQGNTIYF. The DNA of the CDR3 is TGTGCCAGCAGCCTACAGGGAAACACCATATATTTT.

The chain recombines TRBV18 with TRBJ2-7; 10 bases match TRBD2. The J segment lost 6 bases and the V segment lost 5 bases, leaving 7 bases of the junction unmatched. Germline CDR1 reads KGHSH; CDR2 reads LQKENI. The CDR3 extends over 14 amino acids. This chain's CDR3 is CASSSSSGSTEQYF. The CDR3 DNA reads as TGTGCCAGCTCATCCTCTAGCGGGAGCACCGAGCAGTACTTC.

The chain joins TRBV3-1 (or the pseudogene TRBV3-2) to TRBJ1-2; D unclear. Trimming removed 4 bases from V and 2 bases from J, with 11 bases in between. Germline CDR1 is LGHDT and CDR2 is YNNKEL (reference sequence). The CDR3 contains 14 residues. CDR3 amino acids: CASSPMGRNYGYTF. CDR3 nucleotides: TGTGCCAGCAGCCCAATGGGGAGGAACTATGGCTACACCTTC.

In its sample, this clone was seen once. One end of the junction is discordant with germline, which a read error may explain. This rearrangement joins TRBV4-3 to TRBJ1-1; TRBD1 might be the D (6 bases). The germline CDR1 and CDR2 sequences are LGHNA and YSLEER. The CDR3 length is 14 residues. The CDR3 region is CANSQEGGNTEAFF. CDR3 sequence (DNA): TGCGCCAACAGCCAAGAAGGGGGGAACACTGAAGCTTTCTTT.

The gene calls are TRBV19 and TRBJ1-5; the D gene is possibly TRBD1 (5 bases). The CDR3 runs to 14 residues. The V end was cut by 10 bases, the J end by 0 bases, with 13 bases between. In germline, CDR1 is LNHDA, CDR2 SQIVND (reference sequence). The CDR3 loop reads CATDSFNSNQPQHF. The CDR3 bases are TGTGCCACCGACAGCTTCAATAGCAATCAGCCCCAGCATTTT.

J is TRBJ2-5 and V is TRBV6-2 or TRBV6-3; TRBD2 matches 7 bases. The germline CDR1 and CDR2 sequences are MNHEY and SVGEGT. The CDR3 is 15 residues long. V was pared by 2 bases and J by 5 bases, with 8 bases of the junction left unmatched. The CDR3 bases are TGTGCCAGCAGTTACACCGGACTAGTCAGGGAGACCCAGTACTTC. Translating gives CASSYTGLVRETQYF.

The chain has TRBV28 and TRBJ1-5, with TRBD1 matching over 7 bases. The CDR3 has 14 amino acids. Germline V gives CDR1 MDHEN, CDR2 SYDVKM. V was pared by 8 bases and J by 0 bases, with 4 bases of the junction left unmatched. In DNA form, the CDR3 reads TGTGCCAGCCTGACAGGGTATAGCAATCAGCCCCAGCATTTT. This gives the protein CASLTGYSNQPQHF. Full variable domain (outside the CDR3, taken from reference TRBV28 and TRBJ1-5): DVKVTQSSRYLVKRTGEKVFLECVQDMDHENMFWYRQDPGLGLRLIYFSYDVKMKEKGDIPEGYSVSREKKERFSLILESASTNQTSMYLCASLTGYSNQPQHFGDGTRLSIL.

V is TRBV18 and J is TRBJ2-1, with a weak D call TRBD2 (5 bases). The CDR3 is made up of 16 amino acids. Trimming left V 0 bases short and J 7 bases short, with 16 bases between. Germline V CDR1 and CDR2: KGHSH, LQKENI. CDR3 protein: CASSPPLAASKNEQFF. The CDR3 DNA sequence: TGTGCCAGCTCACCACCTCTAGCAGCAAGTAAAAATGAGCAGTTCTTC.

The genes are TRBV28 and TRBJ1-1; TRBD1 aligns across 8 bases. Per the germline V gene, CDR1 is MDHEN and CDR2 is SYDVKM. The length of the CDR3 is 14 residues. Trimming took 8 bases from V and 1 from J; bases not matched to a gene: 6. The CDR3 here is CASRLRGQNTEAFF. The DNA of the CDR3 is TGTGCCAGCCGCCTCAGGGGGCAGAACACTGAAGCTTTCTTT.

This clone has only a few counts. The rearrangement joins TRBV2 to TRBJ2-2; 9 positions agree with TRBD1. The CDR3 is 16 amino acids. With V trimmed by 6 bases and J by 5 bases, 10 bases remained unmatched. Looked up from germline, CDR1 is SNHLY and CDR2 is FYNNEI. CDR3 bases: TGTGCCAGCAGAAACAGGGACAGGGCTTTGACCGGGGAGCTGTTTTTT. This codes for CASRNRDRALTGELFF.

The chain is built from TRBV5-1 and TRBJ2-2; 9 bases are shared with TRBD2. J gave up 3 bases and V 4 bases, and 16 bases lay outside the gene matches. Germline-derived CDR1 and CDR2 are SGHRS and YFSETQ. The length of the CDR3 is 19 residues. The CDR3 loop reads CASSPSAIAGVLDTGELFF. CDR3 bases: TGCGCCAGCAGCCCCTCCGCTATAGCGGGAGTCCTCGACACCGGGGAGCTGTTTTTT. Using reference TRBV5-1 and TRBJ2-2 for the parts outside the CDR3, the full variable domain is KAGVTQTPRYLIKTRGQQVTLSCSPISGHRSVSWYQQTPGQGLQFLFEYFSETQRNKGNFPGRFSGRQFSNSRSEMNVSTLELGDSALYLCASSPSAIAGVLDTGELFFGEGSRLTVL.

This rearrangement joins TRBV16 to TRBJ1-5, with a weak D call TRBD1 (5 bases). The CDR3 has 16 amino acids. Germline V gives CDR1 KGHSY, CDR2 FQNENV. Trimming cost V 2 bases and J 4 bases, with 15 bases left between them. CDR3 in amino acids: CASSQGAILTNQPQHF. In DNA form, the CDR3 reads TGTGCCAGCAGCCAAGGGGCCATTCTCACGAATCAGCCCCAGCATTTT.

The chain has TRBV3-1 (or the pseudogene TRBV3-2) and TRBJ1-2; 7 nucleotides line up with TRBD1. The CDR3 is 15 amino acids. Looked up from germline, CDR1 is LGHDT and CDR2 is YNNKEL (reference sequence). Trimming cost V 4 bases and J 4 bases; bases outside gene matches: 9. CDR3 nucleotide sequence: TGTGCCAGCAGCCTAGACAGGGATTACGGCTATGGCTACACCTTC. It codes for CASSLDRDYGYGYTF.

CDR3 in amino acids: CASSVGPGRNFNQPQHF. The DNA for the CDR3 is TGTGCCAGCAGTGTGGGGCCGGGCCGCAACTTTAATCAGCCCCAGCATTTT. This sequence joins TRBV2 and TRBJ1-5, with a possible D match to TRBD1 (5 bases). CDR3 length: 17 residues. CDR1 is SNHLY, CDR2 FYNNEI, per germline. The V gene lost 4 bases and the J gene lost 4 bases, with 20 bases spanning the gap.

This clone showed up just once. This chain connects TRBV6-5 to TRBJ2-5, with D perhaps TRBD1 (6 bases). This CDR3 comprises 14 residues. CDR1 MNHEY and CDR2 SVGAGI come from the germline V gene. Trimming pared 6 bases from V and 4 bases from J, leaving 15 bases between. CDR3 sequence: CASSTSQGAETQYF. The CDR3 DNA reads as TGTGCCAGCAGCACCTCACAGGGAGCAGAGACCCAGTACTTC.

The CDR3 spells CASSLGQGFDYGYTF. CDR3 nucleotide sequence: TGTGCCAGCAGCTTGGGACAGGGGTTCGACTATGGCTACACCTTC. This sequence joins TRBV5-4 and TRBJ1-2; 8 bases fit TRBD1. This CDR3 contains 15 residues. Germline V gene sequence: CDR1 SGHNT, CDR2 YYREEE (reference sequence). The trim removed 0 bases at V and 3 bases at J, leaving 4 bases unmatched.

The chain carries TRBV5-5 and TRBJ2-1; TRBD1 aligns across 9 bases. CDR3 length: 17 residues. Trimming removed 4 bases from V and 5 bases from J; junction bases left unmatched: 13. Germline CDR1 and CDR2: SGHKS and YYEKEE (reference sequence). CDR3 amino acids: CASSPITTGGADNEQFF. DNA for the CDR3: TGTGCCAGCAGCCCTATTACCACAGGGGGCGCGGACAATGAGCAGTTCTTC.

The rearrangement joins TRBV2 to TRBJ2-7; a weak D match, TRBD2 (6 bases). V shed 8 bases and J shed 1 base, with 18 bases lying between them. Germline lookup yields CDR1 SNHLY and CDR2 FYNNEI. This CDR3 comprises 15 residues. The CDR3 spells CASGGGGHPSYEQYF. The CDR3 nucleotides are TGTGCCAGCGGGGGAGGAGGCCACCCGTCCTACGAGCAGTACTTC.

The DNA of the CDR3 is TGTGCCAGCAGCCAGACTAGCGGGCCCTACGAGCAGTACTTC. Its protein product is CASSQTSGPYEQYF. The V gene is TRBV5-6, the J gene TRBJ2-7; TRBD2 aligns across 10 bases. This CDR3 is 14 amino acids long. Germline loops: CDR1 SGHDT, CDR2 YYEEEE. Germline trimming cut 4 bases from V and 2 bases from J; bases unmatched to any gene: 3.

The genes are TRBV5-1 and TRBJ2-6; 11 nucleotides agree with TRBD1. After removal of 0 bases from V and 1 base from J, the junction contained 3 bases not matched to a gene. Germline CDR1 is SGHRS and CDR2 is YFSETQ. The CDR3 has 18 amino acids. This chain's CDR3 is CASSLVGQGASGANVLTF. The CDR3, as DNA: TGCGCCAGCAGCTTGGTAGGACAGGGGGCGTCTGGGGCCAACGTCCTGACTTTC. Supplemented by reference TRBV5-1 and TRBJ2-6, the full variable domain reads KAGVTQTPRYLIKTRGQQVTLSCSPISGHRSVSWYQQTPGQGLQFLFEYFSETQRNKGNFPGRFSGRQFSNSRSEMNVSTLELGDSALYLCASSLVGQGASGANVLTFGAGSRLTVL.

The CDR3 region has the DNA TGTGCCAGCAGGTCACAGCCAAATCAGCCCCAGCATTTT. Protein product: CASRSQPNQPQHF. This rearrangement joins TRBV12-3 or TRBV12-4 to TRBJ1-5; D not resolved. The CDR3 length is 13 residues. V was pared by 6 bases and J by 4 bases, with 10 bases between.

The chain links TRBV6-5 to TRBJ2-2, with unresolved D. From germline, CDR1 is MNHEY and CDR2 SVGAGI. V gave up 7 bases and J gave up 7 bases, with 13 bases separating them. The CDR3 length is 13 residues. CDR3 DNA sequence: TGTGCCAGCACTAAGTCGGTTGTCGGGGAGCTGTTTTTT. This sequence encodes CASTKSVVGELFF.

The rearrangement joins TRBV11-3 to TRBJ2-5; weak D call: TRBD2 (7 bases). The germline V gene has CDR1 SGHNT and CDR2 YENEEA. Trimming shortened V by 0 bases and J by 5 bases, and 19 bases separated the two germline ends. CDR3 length equals 17 residues. CDR3 loop: CASSLDTGGGTRETQYF. The CDR3 region has the DNA TGTGCCAGCAGCTTAGATACCGGCGGGGGCACCAGGGAGACCCAGTACTTC.

V usage is TRBV9 and J usage is TRBJ1-6; D is unclear. The V end lost 0 bases, the J end lost 8 bases, and 6 bases lay between the germline ends. CDR3 size: 13 residues. The germline CDR1 and CDR2 sequences are SGDLS and YYNGEE. The CDR3 nucleotides read TGTGCCAGCAGCGTAGCTCGGGATTCACCCCTCCACTTT. Its protein is CASSVARDSPLHF.